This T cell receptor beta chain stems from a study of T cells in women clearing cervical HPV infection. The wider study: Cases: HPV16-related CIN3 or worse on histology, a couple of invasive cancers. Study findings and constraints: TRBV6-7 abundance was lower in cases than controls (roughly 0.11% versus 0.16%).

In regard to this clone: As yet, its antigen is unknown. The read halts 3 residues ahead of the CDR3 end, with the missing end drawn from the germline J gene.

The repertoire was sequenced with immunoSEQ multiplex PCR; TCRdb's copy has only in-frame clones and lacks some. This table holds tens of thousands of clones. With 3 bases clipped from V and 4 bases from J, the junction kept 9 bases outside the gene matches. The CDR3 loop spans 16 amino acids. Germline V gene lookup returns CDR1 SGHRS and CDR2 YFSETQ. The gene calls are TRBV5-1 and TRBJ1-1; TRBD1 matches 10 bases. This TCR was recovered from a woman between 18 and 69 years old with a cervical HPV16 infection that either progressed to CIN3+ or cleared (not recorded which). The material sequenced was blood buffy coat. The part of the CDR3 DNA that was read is TGCGCCAGCAGCTACGCCGGGACAGGGGACCCCACTGAA. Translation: CASSYAGTGDPTE. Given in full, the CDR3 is CASSYAGTGDPTEAFF.